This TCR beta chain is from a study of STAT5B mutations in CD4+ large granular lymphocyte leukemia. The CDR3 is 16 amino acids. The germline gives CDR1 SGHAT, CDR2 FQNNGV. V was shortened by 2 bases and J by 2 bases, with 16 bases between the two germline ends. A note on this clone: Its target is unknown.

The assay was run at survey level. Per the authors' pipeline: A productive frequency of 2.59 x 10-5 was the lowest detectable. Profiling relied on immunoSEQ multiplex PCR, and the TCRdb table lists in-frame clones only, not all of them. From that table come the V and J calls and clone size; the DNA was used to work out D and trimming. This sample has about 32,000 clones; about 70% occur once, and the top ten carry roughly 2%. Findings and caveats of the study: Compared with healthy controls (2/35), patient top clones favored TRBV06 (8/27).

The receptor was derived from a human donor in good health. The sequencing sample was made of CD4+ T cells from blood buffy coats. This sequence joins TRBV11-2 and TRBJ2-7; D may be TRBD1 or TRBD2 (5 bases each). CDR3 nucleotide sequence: TGTGCCAGCAGCTTAATCCGGGGCAGGGAACCCTACGAGCAGTACTTC. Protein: CASSLIRGREPYEQYF. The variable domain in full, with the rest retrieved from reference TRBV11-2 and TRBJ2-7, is EAGVAQSPRYKIIEKRQSVAFWCNPISGHATLYWYQQILGQGPKLLIQFQNNGVVDDSQLPKDRFSAERLKGVDSTLKIQPAKLEDSAVYLCASSLIRGREPYEQYFGPGTRLTVT.